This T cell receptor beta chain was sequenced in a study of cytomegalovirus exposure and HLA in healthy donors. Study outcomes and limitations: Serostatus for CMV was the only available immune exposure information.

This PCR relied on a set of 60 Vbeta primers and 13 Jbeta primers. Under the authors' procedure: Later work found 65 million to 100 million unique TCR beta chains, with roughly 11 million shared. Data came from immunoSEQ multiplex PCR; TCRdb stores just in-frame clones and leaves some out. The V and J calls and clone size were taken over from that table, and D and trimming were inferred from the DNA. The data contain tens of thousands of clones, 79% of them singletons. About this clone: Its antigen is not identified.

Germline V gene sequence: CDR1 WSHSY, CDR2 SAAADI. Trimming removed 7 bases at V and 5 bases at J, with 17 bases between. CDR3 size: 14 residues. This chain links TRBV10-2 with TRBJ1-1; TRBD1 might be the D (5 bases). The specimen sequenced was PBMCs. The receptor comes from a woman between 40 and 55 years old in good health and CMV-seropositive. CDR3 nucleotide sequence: TGCGCCAGCATCTATTCCAGGGTATATACTGAAGCTTTCTTT. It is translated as CASIYSRVYTEAFF.